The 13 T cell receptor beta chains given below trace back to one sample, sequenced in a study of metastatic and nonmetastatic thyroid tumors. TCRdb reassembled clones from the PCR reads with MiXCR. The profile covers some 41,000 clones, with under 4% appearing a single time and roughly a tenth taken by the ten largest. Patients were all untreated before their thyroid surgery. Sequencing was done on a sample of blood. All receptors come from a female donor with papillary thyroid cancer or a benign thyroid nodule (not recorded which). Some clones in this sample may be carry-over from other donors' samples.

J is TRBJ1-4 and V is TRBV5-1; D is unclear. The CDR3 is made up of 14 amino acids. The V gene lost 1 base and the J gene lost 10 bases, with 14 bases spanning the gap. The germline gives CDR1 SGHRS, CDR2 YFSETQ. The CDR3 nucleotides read TGCGCCAGCAGCTTGACCTTTAGGCGCGGAAAACTGTTTTTT. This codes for CASSLTFRRGKLFF.

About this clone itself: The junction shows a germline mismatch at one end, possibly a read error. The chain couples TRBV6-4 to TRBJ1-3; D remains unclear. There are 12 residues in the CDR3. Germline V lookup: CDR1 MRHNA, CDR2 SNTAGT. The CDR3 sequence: CANSTGGNTIYF. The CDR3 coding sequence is TGTGCCAACAGTACGGGCGGAAACACCATATATTTT.

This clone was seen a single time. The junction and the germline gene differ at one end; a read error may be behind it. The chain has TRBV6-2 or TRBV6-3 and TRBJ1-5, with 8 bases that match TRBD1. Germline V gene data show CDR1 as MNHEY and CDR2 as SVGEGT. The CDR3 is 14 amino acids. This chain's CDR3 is CASGDRGIDQPQHF. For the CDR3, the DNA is TGTGCCAGCGGTGACAGGGGCATCGATCAGCCACAGCATTTT.

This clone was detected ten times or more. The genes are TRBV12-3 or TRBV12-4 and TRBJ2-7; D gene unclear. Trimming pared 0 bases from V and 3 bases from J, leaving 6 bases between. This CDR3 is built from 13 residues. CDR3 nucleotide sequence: TGTGCCAGCAGTTTAGCCCCACTCTACGAGCAGTACTTC. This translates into CASSLAPLYEQYF.

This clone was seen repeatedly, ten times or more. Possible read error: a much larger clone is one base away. CDR3 in amino acids: CASSSGLGYTEASF. The CDR3 bases are TGTGCCAGCAGTTCGGGACTTGGCTACACTGAAGCTTCCTTT. The chain joins TRBV12-3 or TRBV12-4 to TRBJ1-1; D is possibly TRBD1 (5 bases). The CDR3 is 14 amino acids.

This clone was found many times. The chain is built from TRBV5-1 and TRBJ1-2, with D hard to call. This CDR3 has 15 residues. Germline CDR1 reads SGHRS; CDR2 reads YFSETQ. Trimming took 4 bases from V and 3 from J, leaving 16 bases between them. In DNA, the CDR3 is TGCGCCAGCAGCGAGGACGGATCTACCTACTATGGCTACACCTTC. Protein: CASSEDGSTYYGYTF.

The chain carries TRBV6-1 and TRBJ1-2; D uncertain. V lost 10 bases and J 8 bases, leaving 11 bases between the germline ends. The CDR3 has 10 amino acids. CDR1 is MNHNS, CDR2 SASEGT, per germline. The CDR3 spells CATESGGYTF. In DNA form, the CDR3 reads TGTGCCACAGAGTCCGGGGGCTACACCTTC.

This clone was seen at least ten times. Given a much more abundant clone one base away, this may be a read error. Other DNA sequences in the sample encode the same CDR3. The CDR3 loop is CASSIGQADTQYF. CDR3 DNA: TGTGCCAGTAGTATAGGTCAGGCGGATACGCAGTATTTT. The rearrangement joins TRBV19 to TRBJ2-3; no clear D gene. The CDR3 covers 13 residues. Germline assignment: CDR1 LNHDA and CDR2 SQIVND (reference sequence). Trimming cost V 1 base and J 6 bases, with 8 bases left between them.

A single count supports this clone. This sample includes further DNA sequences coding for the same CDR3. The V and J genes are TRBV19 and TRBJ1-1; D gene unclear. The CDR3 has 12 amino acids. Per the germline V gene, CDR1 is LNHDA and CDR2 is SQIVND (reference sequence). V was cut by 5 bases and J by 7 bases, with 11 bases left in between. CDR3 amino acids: CASSRVGLEAFF. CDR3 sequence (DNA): TGTGCCAGTAGTCGGGTCGGGCTTGAAGCTTTCTTT.

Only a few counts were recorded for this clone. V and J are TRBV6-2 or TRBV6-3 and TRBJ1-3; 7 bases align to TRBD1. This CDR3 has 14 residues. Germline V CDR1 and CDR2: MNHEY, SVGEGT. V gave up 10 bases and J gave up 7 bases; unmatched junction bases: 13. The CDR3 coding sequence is TGTGCCACTCACCCCGACAGGGAGCTGAACACCATATATTTT. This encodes CATHPDRELNTIYF.

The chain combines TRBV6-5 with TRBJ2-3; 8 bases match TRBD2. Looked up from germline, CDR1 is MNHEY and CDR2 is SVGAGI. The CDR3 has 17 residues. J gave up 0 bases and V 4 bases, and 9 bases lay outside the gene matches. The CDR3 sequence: CASSSQVAGTSTDTQYF. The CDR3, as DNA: TGTGCCAGCAGTTCGCAAGTAGCGGGAACCAGCACAGATACGCAGTATTTT.

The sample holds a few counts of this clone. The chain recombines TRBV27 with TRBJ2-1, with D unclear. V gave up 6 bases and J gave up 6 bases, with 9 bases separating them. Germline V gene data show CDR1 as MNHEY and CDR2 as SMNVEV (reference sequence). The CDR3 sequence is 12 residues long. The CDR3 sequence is CASRKVGNEQFF. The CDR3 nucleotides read TGTGCCAGCAGAAAAGTCGGCAATGAGCAGTTCTTC.

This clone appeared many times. CDR3 bases: TGTGCCTGGAGTGTACAGGGGGGCGCGAACACCGGGGAGCTGTTTTTT. It encodes CAWSVQGGANTGELFF. V usage is TRBV30 and J usage is TRBJ2-2; 8 bases map to TRBD1. V lost 0 bases and J lost 0; bases outside the gene matches: 3. Germline CDR1 and CDR2: GTSNPN and SVGIG (reference sequence). CDR3 length: 16 residues.